A single sample is the source of the 3 T cell receptor beta chains below, sequenced in a study of shared clonotypes between healthy human individuals. Profiled with immunoSEQ multiplex PCR; TCRdb holds only in-frame clones, not every one. The table has roughly 1,000,000 clones, 78% seen once. Sequencing was done on a sample of memory CD4+ T cells from PBMCs. The sample's subset: CD45RA-negative fraction. The receptors come from a man aged 18 to 30 in good health. Some clones in this sample may be carry-over from other donors' samples.

V and J are TRBV28 and TRBJ1-2; no reliable D call. Between the trimmed V and J ends, which lost 2 bases and 0 bases, there was a span of 10 bases. The CDR3 is made up of 15 amino acids. Germline V gene data show CDR1 as MDHEN and CDR2 as SYDVKM. The CDR3 DNA reads as TGTGCCAGCAGTTTACCCCGCTTCACTAACTATGGCTACACCTTC. Protein sequence: CASSLPRFTNYGYTF.

The chain recombines TRBV5-1 with TRBJ2-1; 7 bases fit TRBD1. The CDR3 runs to 15 residues. Germline assignment: CDR1 SGHRS and CDR2 YFSETQ. V shed 2 bases and J 6 bases; nucleotides not matched to a gene: 8. The CDR3 region has the DNA TGCGCCAGCAGCTTAGTGGGGACAGAGGTCAATGAGCAGTTCTTC. It translates to CASSLVGTEVNEQFF. Using reference TRBV5-1 and TRBJ2-1 for the parts outside the CDR3, the full variable domain is KAGVTQTPRYLIKTRGQQVTLSCSPISGHRSVSWYQQTPGQGLQFLFEYFSETQRNKGNFPGRFSGRQFSNSRSEMNVSTLELGDSALYLCASSLVGTEVNEQFFGPGTRLTVL.

This clone came up a few times. The CDR3 nucleotides are TGTGCCAGCAAGTGGGGACTAGTTAACAATGAGCAGTTCTTC. The encoded protein is CASKWGLVNNEQFF. The chain combines TRBV2 with TRBJ2-1; 8 positions match TRBD2. With V trimmed by 7 bases and J by 5 bases, 7 bases remained unmatched. CDR1 and CDR2 from the germline V gene are SNHLY and FYNNEI. The CDR3 sequence is 14 residues long.